A selection of T cell receptor beta chains follows, all from one sample in a study of spatial heterogeneity in lung cancer. TCRdb re-analysed the 5' RACE reads in MiXCR, keeping a single row per CDR3 protein. The sample has 35,000 to 55,000 distinct CDR3 sequences, roughly 13% seen once; the top ten hold 55% to 70%. This specimen was PBMCs, taken at surgery. The receptors were gathered from a male donor with early-stage non-small cell lung cancer. Each CDR3 is given with its conserved first and last residue. A D gene is named only where the DNA matches it firmly. Size is omitted from some rows. Given values are once, few, many or a class for expanded clones.

NA NA TRBJ2-1 TRBV9 CASSAPGTGHEQFF TGTGCCAGCAGCGCTCCCGGGACGGGGCATGAGCAGTTCTTC
few NA TRBJ2-2 TRBV25-1 CASSERGRGSGELFF TGTGCCAGCAGTGAAAGAGGCAGGGGTTCCGGGGAGCTGTTTTTT
NA NA TRBJ2-2 TRBV20-1 CSASDTGSGELFF TGCAGTGCTAGCGATACAGGGTCAGGGGAGCTGTTTTTT
NA TRBD1 TRBJ2-7 TRBV7-2 CASSWTDRAPGEQYF TGTGCCAGCAGCTGGACAGACAGGGCCCCTGGGGAGCAGTACTTC
many NA TRBJ1-2 TRBV3-1 CASSQDRQFGYTF TGTGCCAGCAGCCAAGATCGGCAGTTTGGCTACACCTTC
NA NA TRBJ1-1 TRBV27 CVSSLGGLGLNTEAFF TGTGTCAGCAGTTTAGGGGGGCTTGGGCTGAACACTGAAGCTTTCTTT
many NA TRBJ2-2 TRBV3-1 CASSLRSPGELFF TGTGCCAGCAGCCTTCGGTCACCCGGGGAGCTGTTTTTT
NA NA TRBJ2-5 TRBV7-2 CASSSGFQETQYF TGTGCCAGCAGCTCCGGATTCCAAGAGACCCAGTACTTC
many NA TRBJ2-1 TRBV29-1 CSVETYNEQFF TGCAGCGTTGAGACGTACAATGAGCAGTTCTTC
NA NA TRBJ1-5 TRBV20-1 CSARFGNSNQPQHF TGCAGTGCTAGATTTGGGAATAGCAATCAGCCCCAGCATTTT
NA TRBD2 TRBJ2-5 TRBV20-1 CSASSGGAQETQYF TGCAGTGCTAGTAGCGGGGGGGCCCAAGAGACCCAGTACTTC
NA NA TRBJ1-5 TRBV6-6 CASSYSGAGHSNQPQHF TGTGCCAGCAGTTACTCTGGGGCAGGCCATAGCAATCAGCCCCAGCATTTT
NA TRBD1 TRBJ1-1 TRBV18 CASSPTGDTMNTEAFF TGTGCCAGCTCACCGACAGGGGACACCATGAACACTGAAGCTTTCTTT
many NA TRBJ2-5 TRBV7-2 CASSLGGSQETQYF TGTGCCAGCAGCCTCGGGGGCAGCCAAGAGACCCAGTACTTC
few NA TRBJ1-1 TRBV10-3 CATSPTGLLEDTEAFF TGTGCCACCTCCCCAACAGGGCTCCTCGAGGACACTGAAGCTTTCTTT
many TRBD2 TRBJ2-5 TRBV7-2 CASSLGPPAGVQETQYF TGTGCCAGCAGCTTAGGCCCGCCAGCGGGGGTCCAAGAGACCCAGTACTTC
NA NA TRBJ1-1 TRBV4-3 CASSQGADREAFF TGCGCCAGCAGCCAAGGGGCTGACAGGGAAGCTTTCTTT
NA NA TRBJ1-4 TRBV5-1 CASSLVGTEEKLFF TGCGCCAGCAGCTTGGTGGGGACCGAAGAAAAACTGTTTTTT
many TRBD1 TRBJ2-1 TRBV18 CASSPRTGAYNEQFF TGTGCCAGCTCACCACGTACAGGGGCTTACAATGAGCAGTTCTTC
many NA TRBJ2-7 TRBV29-1 CSVLRGDSYEQYF TGCAGCGTTCTCCGGGGAGACTCCTACGAGCAGTACTTC
NA NA TRBJ2-5 TRBV28 CASSFQGTLETQYF TGTGCCAGCAGTTTTCAGGGAACTTTAGAGACCCAGTACTTC
many NA TRBJ2-3 TRBV20-1 CSARDPVGTDTQYF TGCAGTGCTAGAGATCCCGTAGGAACAGATACGCAGTATTTT
many TRBD2 TRBJ2-7 TRBV5-1 CASSPGLAVRDEQYF TGCGCCAGCAGCCCGGGACTAGCGGTTCGGGACGAGCAGTACTTC
NA NA TRBJ1-6 TRBV27 CASSLPGSYNSPLHF TGTGCCAGCAGTTTACCAGGCTCCTATAATTCACCCCTCCACTTT